One sample yielded the 8 T cell receptor beta chains listed below, sequenced in a study of response to subunit inactivated influenza vaccine. TCRdb recomputed calls from the RT-PCR reads with MiXCR, one row per CDR3 protein. The data contain about 540,000 distinct CDR3 sequences, around 15% of them singletons. The input for sequencing was PBMCs from blood, taken 11 to 12 days after vaccination. The origin of the receptors is a man aged 50 to 60 who received an inactivated influenza vaccine.

J is TRBJ2-7 and V is TRBV2, with D maybe TRBD1 (5 bases). Germline V gene sequence: CDR1 SNHLY, CDR2 FYNNEI. Trimming stripped 4 bases from V and 4 bases from J, with 20 bases between. CDR3 length: 16 amino acids. CDR3 protein: CASSAGSAILSYEQYF. The CDR3 DNA reads as TGTGCCAGCAGTGCAGGGTCAGCTATCTTATCGTACGAGCAGTACTTC. Looking up the rest from reference TRBV2 and TRBJ2-7 gives the full variable domain: EPEVTQTPSHQVTQMGQEVILRCVPISNHLYFYWYRQILGQKVEFLVSFYNNEISEKSEIFDDQFSVERPDGSNFTLKIRSTKLEDSAMYFCASSAGSAILSYEQYFGPGTRLTVT.

This clonotype has ten or more counts. V gene TRBV11-2 combines with J gene TRBJ2-7; 9 nucleotides agree with TRBD1. V dropped 4 bases and J dropped 4; count of bases not matched to a gene: 5. The CDR3 length is 14 residues. Per germline, CDR1 SGHAT and CDR2 FQNNGV. CDR3: CASSSGTGNYEQYF. Here the CDR3 DNA reads TGTGCCAGCAGCTCCGGGACAGGGAATTACGAGCAGTACTTC.

This clonotype was seen more than once but under ten times. The V gene is TRBV7-2, the J gene TRBJ2-5, with TRBD1 identical over 8 bases. The length of the CDR3 is 14 residues. V gave up 6 bases and J gave up 5 bases; unmatched junction bases: 8. CDR1 SGHTA and CDR2 FQGNSA come from the germline V gene. The CDR3 nucleotides are TGTGCCAGCAGTGAACAGGGGGTGATGGAGACCCAGTACTTC. The encoded protein is CASSEQGVMETQYF.

The chain joins TRBV9 to TRBJ2-3; tentatively, D is TRBD1 or TRBD2 (7 bases each). Germline V gene lookup returns CDR1 SGDLS and CDR2 YYNGEE. This CDR3 spans 15 amino acids. The V gene lost 4 bases and the J gene lost 6 bases, with 18 bases spanning the gap. The DNA for the CDR3 is TGTGCCAGCAGCTCAGGGGGACTACGGTTCGATACGCAGTATTTT. It encodes CASSSGGLRFDTQYF.

This sequence joins TRBV7-6 and TRBJ1-3; the D is unclear. CDR3 length: 17 amino acids. With 5 bases removed from V and 0 bases from J, the gap between germline ends came to 17 bases. Germline values: CDR1 SGHVS, CDR2 FNYEAQ. This CDR3 reads CASSMQQGPLSGNTIYF. The CDR3 nucleotides are TGTGCCAGCAGCATGCAACAAGGACCCCTCTCTGGAAACACCATATATTTT.

The sample holds a few counts of this clonotype. The genes are TRBV12-3 or TRBV12-4 and TRBJ2-1, with D tentatively TRBD2 (5 bases). This CDR3 has 14 residues. The V and J ends lost 8 bases and 0 bases respectively, with 11 bases between them. CDR3 in amino acids: CASSKGSSYNEQFF. The CDR3 region has the DNA TGTGCCAGCTCGAAAGGGAGCTCCTACAATGAGCAGTTCTTC.

In its sample, this clonotype was seen a few times. CDR3 DNA sequence: TGTGCCAGCAGGATCGGGAGCGGCACAGATACGCAGTATTTT. Protein: CASRIGSGTDTQYF. The chain combines TRBV5-5 with TRBJ2-3; the D gene is possibly TRBD2 (6 bases). Germline V gene lookup returns CDR1 SGHKS and CDR2 YYEKEE (reference sequence). V lost 5 bases and J 1 base, leaving 11 bases between the germline ends. There are 14 residues in the CDR3.

This chain joins TRBV2 and TRBJ1-6; perhaps TRBD1 as D (6 bases). Germline V gene sequence: CDR1 SNHLY, CDR2 FYNNEI. V lost 5 bases to trimming and J lost 0 bases, with 11 bases between them. The CDR3 is made up of 16 amino acids. In DNA, the CDR3 is TGTGCCAGCAGTTTATACAGGGCCTCCTATAATTCACCCCTCCACTTT. It translates to CASSLYRASYNSPLHF.